This T cell receptor beta chain was documented in a study of blood T cells in healthy people across ages. Alongside a J-beta primer mix, a sample-barcoded 5' primer served in a second PCR lasting roughly 6 to 12 cycles. TCRdb used MiXCR to reprocess the 5' RACE reads, holding one entry per CDR3 protein. The sample consists of fewer than 1,000,000 distinct CDR3 sequences, about half of them appearing once. This clonotype showed up just a few times. V was shortened by 5 bases and J by 5 bases, with 9 bases between the two germline ends. Germline CDR1 reads SGHNT; CDR2 reads YENEEA. The CDR3 is made up of 13 amino acids.

Specimen: blood. This sequence originates from an elderly man in good health. The chain employs TRBV11-3 and TRBJ1-4; possible D gene TRBD1, 5 bases. The CDR3 DNA reads TGTGCCAGCAGCCAGGGCCCGAATGAAAAACTGTTTTTT. It yields the protein CASSQGPNEKLFF.